This T cell receptor beta chain was recovered during a study of graft-versus-host responses after intestinal transplantation. Study-wide background: Recipients received multivisceral, liver-intestinal, or isolated intestinal transplants. Findings of the study overall: Graft-donor T cell macrochimerism in patients accompanied high graft-versus-host to host-versus-graft clonal ratios in allografts.

Profiled with immunoSEQ multiplex PCR; TCRdb holds only in-frame clones, not every one. Of 45,000 to 50,000 clones listed, roughly 93% were seen once; the top ten hold 5% to 7%. A word on this clone: No antigen is known for it.

CDR3 length equals 16 residues. Germline values: CDR1 MDHEN, CDR2 SYDVKM. Trimming pared 5 bases from V and 5 bases from J, leaving 18 bases between. The rearrangement uses TRBV28 and TRBJ1-4; D uncertain. The material sequenced was PBMCs, taken 750 to 800 days after a first intestinal transplant, on the day of a second. The TCR originated in a human patient who received an intestinal transplant, so some T cells may come from the graft donor. The CDR3 is CASSTPDATRNEKLFF. In DNA form, the CDR3 reads TGTGCCAGCAGTACTCCGGACGCGACGAGGAATGAAAAACTGTTTTTT.